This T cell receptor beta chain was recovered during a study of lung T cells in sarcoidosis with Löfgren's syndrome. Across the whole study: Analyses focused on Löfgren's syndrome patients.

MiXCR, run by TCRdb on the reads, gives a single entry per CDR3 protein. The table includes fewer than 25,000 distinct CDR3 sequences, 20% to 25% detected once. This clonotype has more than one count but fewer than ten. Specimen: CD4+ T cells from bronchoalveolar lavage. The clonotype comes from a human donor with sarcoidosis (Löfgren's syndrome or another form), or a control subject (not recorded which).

The CDR3, as DNA: TGTGCCAGTAGTGAGGGGTTTAACCTCCAAGAGACCCAGTACTTC. Translating gives CASSEGFNLQETQYF. The rearrangement joins TRBV19 to TRBJ2-5; the D gene could be TRBD1 or TRBD2 (5 bases each). Germline lookup yields CDR1 LNHDA and CDR2 SQIVND (reference sequence). This CDR3 is 15 amino acids long. Deletions cut 5 bases from V and 1 base from J, with 14 bases between. Using reference TRBV19 and TRBJ2-5 for the parts outside the CDR3, the full variable domain is DGGITQSPKYLFRKEGQNVTLSCEQNLNHDAMYWYRQDPGQGLRLIYYSQIVNDFQKGDIAEGYSVSREKKESFPLTVTSAQKNPTAFYLCASSEGFNLQETQYFGPGTRLLVL.